Listed here are 14 T cell receptor beta chains from one sample, sequenced in a study of esophageal squamous cell carcinoma under preoperative chemotherapy. The time point: before preoperative PTX-NDP chemotherapy. TCRdb fed the PCR reads into MiXCR, producing one record per CDR3 protein. This table holds roughly 30,000 distinct CDR3 sequences, approximately 50% found once. The specimen was taken from a patient given preoperative chemotherapy. These receptors were taken from a human donor with esophageal squamous cell carcinoma. The donor label of this sample is uncertain.

This clonotype was counted many times. V gene TRBV11-1 combines with J gene TRBJ2-1; D is possibly TRBD1 or TRBD2 (5 bases each). The CDR3 consists of 15 residues. The V gene's germline CDR1 is SGHAT and CDR2 FQDESV (reference sequence). Trimming removed 6 bases at V and 7 bases at J, with 19 bases between. The CDR3 coding sequence is TGTGCCAGCAGTTACACCGGGGCCAACCCGAATGAGCAGTTCTTC. Amino acids: CASSYTGANPNEQFF.

The CDR3 DNA reads TGTGCCAGCAGTCTAAGGGGACTAGCGGGCTACGAGCAGTACTTC. Amino acid sequence: CASSLRGLAGYEQYF. The V gene is TRBV27, the J gene TRBJ2-5, with 12 nucleotides matching TRBD2. Judging by the DNA end, TRBJ2-7 fits better; the J call may be wrong. The germline CDR1 and CDR2 sequences are MNHEY and SMNVEV (reference sequence). The CDR3 has 15 residues.

Points on this clonotype: Since no conserved phenylalanine or tryptophan closes the CDR3, a read error is the likely cause. It is unclear where the CDR3 begins or ends on the DNA, so no DNA is shown, and the CDR3 is as TCRdb lists it. The chain is built from TRBV7-6 and TRBJ2-1; no DNA check was done on the table's D call, TRBD1. Germline V gene sequence: CDR1 SGHVS, CDR2 FNYEAQ. The CDR3 length is 8 residues, termini included. CDR3: CASSSRVP.

In nucleotides, the CDR3 is TGTGCCAGCAGTGAAGCCCCTCTCCCGGGGGCAACTAGCACAGATACGCAGTATTTT. It specifies CASSEAPLPGATSTDTQYF. V and J are TRBV6-1 and TRBJ2-3; D is possibly TRBD1 or TRBD2 (6 bases each). Germline loops: CDR1 MNHNS, CDR2 SASEGT. Deletions cut 0 bases from V and 0 bases from J, with 19 bases between. This CDR3 region has 19 residues.

In the case of this clonotype: One junction end disagrees with the germline gene, perhaps due to a read error. The J gene is TRBJ2-1, the V gene TRBV18, with 7 positions matching TRBD2. Germline CDR1 KGHSH, CDR2 LQKENI. The CDR3 is 13 residues long. The CDR3 loop is CASSPQTSPLPLF. CDR3 nucleotides: TGTGCCAGCTCACCTCAGACTAGCCCCCTTCCCCTCTTC.

Of note for this clonotype: The DNA is left out, because the CDR3 cannot be placed on it with certainty; the CDR3 is given as TCRdb lists it. The gene calls are TRBV12-3 or TRBV12-4 and TRBJ2-2; TRBD1, as called in the table, went unchecked against the DNA. Including both end residues, the CDR3 is 14 amino acids long. The chain's CDR3 is CASSFGQGTGALYF.

Judged by abundance, this clonotype is medium-sized. The V and J genes are TRBV7-2 and TRBJ1-2; D is possibly TRBD1 (6 bases). V was clipped by 5 bases and J by 4 bases, with 14 bases between them. CDR3 length equals 14 residues. Germline-derived CDR1 and CDR2 are SGHTA and FQGNSA. The CDR3 reads CASSLLEGGYGYTF. In DNA form, the CDR3 reads TGTGCCAGCAGCCTCCTGGAAGGGGGCTATGGCTACACCTTC.

About this clonotype itself: One junction end does not reproduce the germline sequence, and a read error may be involved. The V gene is TRBV7-6, the J gene TRBJ2-5; the D gene is possibly TRBD2 (7 bases). The CDR3 covers 15 residues. Germline V gene data show CDR1 as SGHVS and CDR2 as FNYEAQ. The CDR3 nucleotides read TGTGCCAGGGGCTCCGGGGGGCGTGACCAAGAGACCCAGTATTTC. Translated, it gives CARGSGGRDQETQYF.

This clonotype appeared once. V is TRBV12-5 and J is TRBJ1-1, with D perhaps TRBD1 (5 bases). The germline CDR1 and CDR2 sequences are LGHNT and FRNRAP. This CDR3 spans 14 amino acids. V was clipped by 4 bases and J by 0 bases, with 9 bases between them. In DNA form, the CDR3 reads TGTGCTAGTGGTTCCGGACAAGTGAACACTGAAGCTTTCTTT. Translation: CASGSGQVNTEAFF.

This clonotype was observed a single time. The gene calls are TRBV7-2 and TRBJ2-5, with D unresolved. V lost 0 bases and J lost 6, with 8 bases in between. The CDR3 runs to 13 residues. CDR1 SGHTA and CDR2 FQGNSA come from the germline V gene. The CDR3 loop is CASSLAQVQTQYF. For the CDR3, the DNA is TGTGCCAGCAGCTTAGCGCAGGTTCAGACCCAGTACTTC.

This clonotype was observed at least ten times. The J gene is TRBJ2-3, the V gene TRBV7-8, with 16 bases fitting TRBD2. The junction had 4 bases not matched to a gene; V was cut back by 5 bases and J by 2 bases. This CDR3 is 17 amino acids long. Germline V gene data show CDR1 as SGHVS and CDR2 as FQNEAQ. CDR3 nucleotide sequence: TGTGCCAGCAGCGGGACTAGCGGGAGGGAGTTCACAGATACGCAGTATTTT. Amino acids: CASSGTSGREFTDTQYF.

The V and J genes are TRBV7-9 and TRBJ2-1; D unresolved. V lost 7 bases, J lost 7 bases, and 14 bases lay in between. The germline V gene has CDR1 SEHNR and CDR2 FQNEAQ (reference sequence). The CDR3 contains 13 residues. In nucleotides, the CDR3 is TGTGCCAGCACCTCATTAGTAGGGAATGAGCAGTTCTTC. Protein: CASTSLVGNEQFF.

Turning to this clonotype: Its ends do not fully match the called genes, so a read error is possible. The genes are TRBV7-3 and TRBJ2-6; D remains ambiguous. CDR1 is SGHTA and CDR2 is FQGTGA in the germline V gene. This CDR3 comprises 15 residues. The DNA for the CDR3 is TGTGCCAGCAGCTTCACAGCTCCGTGCTCCTACGAGCAGAATTTC. Its protein is CASSFTAPCSYEQNF.

This clonotype was recorded at least ten times. This sequence joins TRBV7-3 and TRBJ2-5; D is unclear. Germline CDR1 and CDR2: SGHTA and FQGTGA. The CDR3 has 13 amino acids. The ends were cut back, 5 bases at V and 0 bases at J, with 7 bases in the middle. The CDR3 DNA follows: TGTGCCAGCAGCACCACACACCAAGAGACCCAGTACTTC. Protein sequence: CASSTTHQETQYF. The full variable domain, completed using reference TRBV7-3 and TRBJ2-5, is GAGVSQTPSNKVTEKGKYVELRCDPISGHTALYWYRQSLGQGPEFLIYFQGTGAADDSGLPNDRFFAVRPEGSVSTLKIQRTERGDSAVYLCASSTTHQETQYFGPGTRLLVL.